This paragraph covers one TCR beta chain sequence. This clonotype has a handful of counts. Its specific antigen is unknown. No base qualities exist here, and no much larger clone lies one base off it. The library came from RACE. The run used a NextSeq 500. During library preparation, unique molecular identifiers were attached to individual cDNA molecules so that TCRs could be counted in a quantitative, reproducible way. Both TCR alpha and TCR beta chains were sequenced from each blood RNA sample. Under the source paper's analysis protocol: A median of approximately 100,000 TCRs per sample was observed, with a range of about 23,224 to 700,000. V, J and CDR3 annotation of the TCR reads was carried out using the Decombinator software suite. For PS versus PT1 abundance plots, all samples were subsampled to the same number of TCRs (28,000). Expanded TCRs were defined as absent before sensitization and observed at least eight times at the 2-week time point. TCRdb reanalyzed the raw reads on its own, using fastp at Q25 for trimming and MiXCR for clone calling, and kept in-frame beta chains. Rows with one shared CDR3 protein collapse into an entry with the most common genes and DNA. These V and J calls are TCRdb output, not the study's own analysis. Across this sample there are roughly 80,000 distinct CDR3 sequences, with about 10% seen only once. About 4.2% of the sample is held by the ten biggest clonotypes.

The junction shows trimming of 4 bases on V and 5 bases on J, plus 15 bases between the germline ends. According to the germline V gene (reference sequence), CDR1 reads LNHDA and CDR2 reads SQIVND. The CDR3 sequence holds 15 residues, the cysteine and phenylalanine included. Solely the CDR3 DNA is kept, with 45 bases framed from the first base. The sample comes from a study of human T cells and chemical hapten exposure (dated by TCRdb to the early 2020s). Concerning the study at large: For sensitization, 2% DPC in acetone was applied to a roughly 2 cm by roughly 2 cm area of upper inner arm skin. Libraries were pooled for sequencing, and variation in per-sample TCR yields was attributed mainly to small differences in library volumes within the pool. Patient blood was sampled pre-sensitization (week 0) and at 2, 6 and about 24 weeks after DPC sensitization. For TCR sequencing, blood came from 25 to 35 alopecia patients at anywhere from one to four time points (pre-sensitization, 2, 6 and 24 weeks). Patch testing was performed on the upper back with Finn chambers containing 0.01% DPC, and the patch tests were scored after 6 days according to International Contact Dermatitis Research Group standards. Most of the patients in the cohort were female, and the cohort covered alopecia areata with under or over 50% scalp involvement, alopecia totalis and alopecia universalis. In alopecia patients, the study followed how the peripheral blood TCR repertoire changed in vivo over primary and secondary sensitization to diphenylcyclopropenone (DPC), a hapten. Throughout the study period of around 25 weeks, patients also received therapeutic DPC doses to the scalp every week. Study-wide conclusions, independent of this receptor: After repeated subsampling, the strength of the expansion versus patch-test correlation and the threshold at which it became significant changed. The number of PT1 expanded TCRs positively correlated with patch test score, significant at thresholds 8, 16 and 32 but not 4. Alopecia, a presumed autoimmune disease, was present in all patients, so the immune response of the patients might differ from that of healthy individuals. Expanded TCRs formed significantly more large CDR3 similarity clusters than pre-sensitization or healthy control sets, consistent with antigen-driven responses. No change with DPC sensitization was found in the number of TCRs above 1 in 1000 frequency, and no evidence of global repertoire structure alterations was found.

The intended sense of this specimen's time point label: patch test 1, 2 weeks after DPC sensitization. Reading the label with the study, this specimen's treatment or condition is: therapeutic diphenylcyclopropenone sensitization with weekly scalp DPC. At every patch-test visit, the blood draw took place before the patch test was put on. Patients were considered eligible if aged 18 to 70, diagnosed with alopecia and deemed suitable for DPC therapy, and patients were excluded if pregnant. Total RNA was extracted from unfractionated whole blood collected in Tempus Blood RNA tubes. Specimen: whole blood, collected in connection with sensitization to the hapten diphenylcyclopropenone (DPC). The sequence links TRBV19 to TRBJ2-1, with TRBD1 perhaps the D gene, on 6 matching bases. This clonotype originated in a woman between 45 and 60 years old with alopecia areata. Some clones in this sample may be carry-over from other donors' samples. CDR3 region: CASSRGTSNHNEQFF. The bases read TGTGCCAGTAGTAGGGGGACATCTAATCACAATGAGCAGTTCTTC.